This T cell receptor (beta chain) was profiled in a study of blood T cell repertoires in COVID-19. Across the whole study: The analysed material was cDNA or gDNA that came from T cells, B-cell-depleted T cells, or PBMCs.

Living in about two dozen US areas, the participants were between roughly 18 and 95 years of age. Assignments of participants to cohorts depended upon their own reported clinical history. The CDR3 covers 16 residues. Germline CDR1 LNHDA, CDR2 SQIVND (reference sequence). The V gene end was trimmed by 5 bases and the J gene end by 2 bases; junction bases not matched to a gene: 9. How the authors handled the data: Amplification of reference gene primers was used by the study to estimate nucleated cell counts. Repertoires were generated with immunoSEQ multiplex PCR, while TCRdb's copy carries only in-frame clones and drops some. V and J calls and clone size are copied from that table; D and trimming were computed from the DNA. The profile shows about 140,000 clones, roughly 84% of them singletons.

What was sequenced was PBMCs or T cells enriched from blood (not recorded which). The origin of this receptor is a man aged 40-49 years with acute COVID-19. This chain connects TRBV19 to TRBJ2-3; 8 bases map to TRBD1. The CDR3 sequence is CASSLLGTGNTDTQYF. As DNA, the CDR3 is TGTGCCAGTAGTCTCCTGGGGACAGGTAACACAGATACGCAGTATTTT.